The TCR beta chain described here comes from a study of blood T cell repertoires in COVID-19. Study at large: T cells, B-cell-depleted T cells, or PBMCs supplied cDNA or gDNA.

Per the study methods: Reference gene primer amplification gave nucleated cell count estimates. The data were produced by immunoSEQ multiplex PCR, yet TCRdb's version contains in-frame clones alone and is incomplete. V and J calls and clone size are copied from that table; D and trimming were computed from the DNA. The sample has 200,000 to 300,000 clones; around 86% are singletons. The CDR3 has 15 residues. Germline V CDR1 and CDR2: SGDLS, YYNGEE. V gave up 4 bases and J gave up 0 bases, with 13 bases separating them. The TCR sequence derives from a woman aged 55 to 70 with COVID-19, enrolled during active disease. The chain has TRBV9 and TRBJ1-2; no clear D gene. The specimen sequenced was peripheral blood. The CDR3 loop reads CASSPGVETNYGYTF. In nucleotides, the CDR3 is TGTGCCAGCAGCCCCGGTGTGGAGACTAACTATGGCTACACCTTC.